Each of the 12 T cell receptor beta chains below was sequenced from the same sample in a study of T cell responses to AZD1222 COVID-19 vaccine. Clones were sequenced by immunoSEQ multiplex PCR, and TCRdb holds only the in-frame ones, with some missing. The sample has 140,000 to 150,000 clones, around 90% seen once. The sequenced sample was peripheral blood, obtained on day 0 of MenACWY control vaccination. The source is an adult in good health.

The chain recombines TRBV30 with TRBJ2-7; 7 bases agree with TRBD2. Trimming took 0 bases from V and 2 from J; bases not matched to a gene: 7. CDR1 and CDR2 from the germline V gene are GTSNPN and SVGIG (reference sequence). This CDR3 is 15 amino acids long. The DNA of the CDR3 is TGTGCCTGGAGTGTCAGGCGGACTAGTACCTACGAGCAGTACTTC. It yields the protein CAWSVRRTSTYEQYF. The full variable domain, rest sourced from reference TRBV30 and TRBJ2-7, is SQTIHQWPATLVQPVGSPLSLECTVEGTSNPNLYWYRQAAGRGLQLLFYSVGIGQISSEVPQNLSASRPQDRQFILSSKKLLLSDSGFYLCAWSVRRTSTYEQYFGPGTRLTVT.

This clone was counted many times. In nucleotides, the CDR3 is TGTGCCAGCAGCGCCTGGACAGGGGGCGGCTACACCTTC. Protein sequence: CASSAWTGGGYTF. The V call is TRBV9, the J call TRBJ1-2; 11 nucleotides line up with TRBD1. Germline V gene data show CDR1 as SGDLS and CDR2 as YYNGEE. V lost 3 bases, J lost 8 bases, and 3 bases stayed unmatched. The CDR3 totals 13 residues.

V gene TRBV27 combines with J gene TRBJ2-7; 7 positions match TRBD2. The CDR3 sequence is 13 residues long. V was clipped by 5 bases and J by 3 bases; unmatched bases: 4. From germline, CDR1 is MNHEY and CDR2 SMNVEV (reference sequence). CDR3: CASSPGLVYEQYF. In nucleotides, the CDR3 is TGTGCCAGCAGTCCTGGACTAGTCTACGAGCAGTACTTC.

V usage is TRBV27 and J usage is TRBJ2-1, with 7 bases identical to TRBD2. The V segment lost 5 bases and the J segment 3 bases; nucleotides outside the gene matches: 1. The CDR3 is 13 amino acids. Germline CDR1 reads MNHEY; CDR2 reads SMNVEV (reference sequence). This chain's CDR3 is CASSRDYYNEQFF. The CDR3 DNA reads as TGTGCCAGCAGTCGGGACTACTACAATGAGCAGTTCTTC.

This chain connects TRBV24-1 to TRBJ1-6; no clear D gene. Per germline, CDR1 KGHDR and CDR2 SFDVKD. This CDR3 has 13 residues. Trimming removed 8 bases at V and 3 bases at J, with 7 bases between. The chain's CDR3 is CATKRNYNSPLHF. CDR3 nucleotides: TGTGCCACCAAAAGGAACTATAATTCACCCCTCCACTTT.

V and J are TRBV30 and TRBJ1-1; TRBD1 aligns across 8 bases. CDR1 GTSNPN and CDR2 SVGIG come from the germline V gene (reference sequence). The CDR3 is 13 residues long. With 2 bases clipped from V and 4 bases from J, the junction kept 3 bases outside the gene matches. The chain's CDR3 is CAWSSQGATEAFF. The CDR3 region has the DNA TGTGCCTGGAGTTCCCAGGGGGCCACTGAAGCTTTCTTT.

The gene calls are TRBV4-2 and TRBJ2-3; D is possibly TRBD1 (6 bases). The V and J ends lost 4 bases and 1 base respectively, with 18 bases between them. Germline CDR1 LGHNA, CDR2 YNFKEQ. CDR3 size: 17 residues. The CDR3 spells CASSLTPRDTRTDTQYF. In DNA, the CDR3 is TGTGCCAGCAGCCTTACCCCCCGGGACACACGCACAGATACGCAGTATTTT.

The rearrangement uses TRBV3-1 (or the pseudogene TRBV3-2) and TRBJ1-3, with D uncertain. The CDR3 spans 12 residues. Germline lookup yields CDR1 LGHDT and CDR2 YNNKEL (reference sequence). V lost 0 bases and J lost 6, with 3 bases in between. The CDR3 sequence is CASSQEENTIYF. The CDR3, as DNA: TGTGCCAGCAGCCAAGAGGAAAACACCATATATTTT.

The V call is TRBV9, the J call TRBJ1-4, with 8 bases aligning to TRBD1. Germline V gene lookup returns CDR1 SGDLS and CDR2 YYNGEE. V trimming: 4 bases; J trimming: 3 bases; junction bases outside the gene matches: 5. The length of the CDR3 is 15 residues. CDR3 region: CASSTRTGPNEKLFF. The DNA of the CDR3 is TGTGCCAGCAGCACCCGGACAGGGCCTAATGAAAAACTGTTTTTT. The variable domain in full, with the rest retrieved from reference TRBV9 and TRBJ1-4, is DSGVTQTPKHLITATGQRVTLRCSPRSGDLSVYWYQQSLDQGLQFLIQYYNGEERAKGNILERFSAQQFPDLHSELNLSSLELGDSALYFCASSTRTGPNEKLFFGSGTQLSVL.

This chain joins TRBV3-1 (or the pseudogene TRBV3-2) and TRBJ1-1; weak D call: TRBD1 (5 bases). This CDR3 is built from 14 residues. Germline CDR1 reads LGHDT; CDR2 reads YNNKEL (reference sequence). Trimming left V 1 base short and J 3 bases short, with 9 bases between. The CDR3 DNA is TGTGCCAGCAGCCAAGTTGGAGGGGACACTGAAGCTTTCTTT. Translated: CASSQVGGDTEAFF.

This sequence joins TRBV27 and TRBJ2-7, with D uncertain. The CDR3 covers 16 residues. Trimming removed 5 bases from V and 6 bases from J, with 23 bases in between. Germline-derived CDR1 and CDR2 are MNHEY and SMNVEV (reference sequence). CDR3 in amino acids: CASSPLQDPPTGEQYF. CDR3 coding DNA: TGTGCCAGCAGTCCGCTTCAAGACCCGCCGACGGGCGAGCAGTACTTC.

V gene TRBV5-1 combines with J gene TRBJ1-2, with 10 bases identical to TRBD1. The germline gives CDR1 SGHRS, CDR2 YFSETQ. V was pared by 4 bases and J by 8 bases, with 11 bases of the junction left unmatched. The length of the CDR3 is 15 residues. The CDR3 here is CASSLQPGQGRGYTF. DNA of the CDR3: TGCGCCAGCAGCCTCCAGCCGGGACAGGGGCGCGGCTACACCTTC.